The T cell receptor beta chain under discussion was sequenced for a study of cytomegalovirus exposure and HLA in healthy donors (dated by TCRdb to 2016 to 2017). About the investigation overall: An earlier analysis of 587 of the donors reported approximately 280 Gb of sequence data and approximately 120 million unique TCR beta sequences obtained from around 170 million T cells. Using immunosequencing, the study profiled T cell repertoires from fewer than 850 subjects and related those repertoires to cytomegalovirus serostatus. To decide whether each TCR beta V gene segment behaved as functional or pseudogenic, an earlier analysis of some 600 of the donors relied on high-throughput TCR beta sequencing. The number of typed donors differed by locus: about 620-640 for A, B, C, DRB1 and DQB1; 500 to 550 for DQA1; approximately 610 for DPA1; and about 450 for DPB1. In addition to the first cohort of approximately 650 subjects, a separate validation cohort of about 120 different subjects was used. The study aimed to test whether signatures of past pathogen exposure could be identified by cataloging public T cell receptors. To study patterns of TCR occurrence, a later analysis re-analyzed previously published TCR beta repertoires from 700 or so donors and added high-resolution HLA genotyping. An early release that covered around 590 HLA-typed donors contained about 290 gigabases of sequencing data and around 80 million unique TCR sequences. Donor age, sex, ethnicity and CMV serostatus were compiled together with the repertoire data. Of the roughly 400 genotyped donors, roughly 76% were placed in the genetic ancestry cluster associated with self-reported Caucasian donors. On average, 235,054 unique TCR beta nucleotide sequences were sequenced per donor among 398 genotyped donors of the cohort, with 15% to 20% of those sequences being non-productive. A later genetic analysis used genome-wide SNP genotypes for about 60% of the roughly 700 donors, treating that subset as a discovery cohort. All discovery cohort repertoires had been generated using a single sequencing platform. Class I and class II HLA loci were covered by the typing at four-digit resolution. High-throughput TCR immunosequencing, statistical association of individual TCRs with disease status, and machine learning were combined to predict cytomegalovirus infection status. Because of strong linkage in the cohort, a handful of DR-DQ haplotypes were treated as single units for association and clustering. Rather than using new phenotypic data, the later analysis identified candidate immune exposures from TCR beta sequences and from how often those sequences occurred across donors. What the work shows at the level of the full study, not this receptor alone: An earlier analysis of around 500 of the donors showed that most TCR beta V segments appeared in productive rearrangements either about 87% or about 30% of the time, which broadly matched IMGT annotations. A further reported finding was that TCR beta sequences accurately predicted the HLA-A and HLA-B alleles for most subjects in the first cohort. Across donors, most TCR sequences were observed very rarely, whereas some public TCRs were present in many individuals. According to a later genetic analysis, donors in an Asian-associated ancestry cluster had fewer N-insertions in productive TCRs than the roughly 670-donor mean. The earlier analysis of almost 600 of the donors excluded over 15 rarely observed V segments, including chromosome 9 orphons, because counts were too low. In the study, some 180 TCR beta chains were listed as associated with cytomegalovirus. At a false discovery rate of 0.05, a later analysis linked around 15,000 TCR beta sequences to specific HLA alleles. In a later analysis, most CMV-associated TCR beta chains were found to appear HLA-restricted, with HLA associations seemingly driven largely by CMV exposure. Correlated functional status among segregating V segments might be attributable to linkage disequilibrium, but an unknown experimental factor could not be ruled out. For the cohort, immune exposure information was limited to CMV serostatus. In a later analysis, HLA-associated TCR beta chains showed more clonal expansion and lower generation probabilities than non-associated chains that were equally common. In a later analysis, TCR association rates were found to vary across HLA loci, with the most associated TCRs seen for DRB1 alleles and the fewest for HLA-C alleles. A later genetic analysis associated a missense DCLRE1C variant with V-gene and J-gene trimming of TCR beta chains, and an independent cohort replicated the association. It was suggested by the authors that the approach could potentially be generalized to other disease states and immunological phenotypes. Because some donors lacked HLA typing at each locus, the association tests relied only on the typed subset. In both the original and validation cohorts, the classifier was reported to diagnose cytomegalovirus status with high specificity and sensitivity. Sequencing depth was assumed to be roughly uniform across donors in the presence/absence analyses, though that assumption may not hold. Several of the top co-occurrence clusters appeared to be linked to parvovirus B19, influenza, CMV and Epstein-Barr virus, according to a later analysis. Some IMGT-functional V segments, including TRBV6-2 and TRBV6-3, could not be told apart with the 87-base-pair reads, so those segments were excluded. Only TCR beta chains were sequenced in this cohort, and the absence of alpha or paired-chain data limited detectable features. In vitro tests confirmed that a few of the cytomegalovirus-associated TCR beta chains recognize cytomegalovirus antigens. A group of highly shared sequence variants was considered likely to be a technical artifact of the sequencing pipeline. Strong co-occurrence of HLA alleles, especially DR and DQ, made assigning TCR associations to individual alleles difficult.

Receptor libraries were prepared by the immunoSEQ multiplex PCR assay. For the multiplex PCR, a mixture combining 60 forward primers for TCR Vbeta segments and 13 reverse primers for TCR Jbeta segments was used. The CDR3 region of rearranged TCR beta genes was amplified from genomic DNA by a multiplex PCR assay. Amplified TCR beta libraries were sequenced as 87-base-pair reads on the Illumina HiSeq System. The authors' analysis ran thus. In a later analysis, some 80 million unique TCR beta chains were counted across the 690 or so repertoires, and roughly 11 million of these chains were shared by at least two donors. To remove PCR and sequencing errors, raw reads were error-corrected and collapsed into unique sequences using a nearest-neighbor algorithm that merged closely related sequences. To assign V, D and J gene segments, CDR3 sequences were aligned to IMGT reference sequences. For a sequence to be retained, at least a six-nucleotide match to both a V gene segment and a J gene segment was required. Rearrangements were called productive when the CDR3 lacked stop codons and stayed in frame with V and J; all others were non-productive. CDR3 was defined according to IMGT convention as the region running from the second conserved V-encoded cysteine to the conserved J-encoded phenylalanine. The earlier analysis of 450 to 750 of the donors excluded any sequence lacking an unambiguous match to a single V gene segment. An earlier analysis of roughly 590 of the donors called V segments functional above 56.7% productive rearrangements and segregating when the between-donor standard deviation exceeded 5%. A statistical classification framework was developed to diagnose cytomegalovirus status using the catalog of TCR beta chain sequences. In a later analysis, TCR nucleotide sequences were compared against IMGT/GENE-DB human TR gene sequences so that V and J genes could be assigned. Using the TCRdist pipeline, a later analysis assigned CDR3 sequences along with most-parsimonious VDJ recombination scenarios. In a later analysis, each TCR beta chain was defined by its CDR3 amino acid sequence together with its V-gene family, and reads without a unique V-gene family were excluded. To address suspected cross-contamination and a sequencing artifact, a later analysis removed under 600 highly shared, low-generation-probability nucleotide sequences. A later analysis calculated a clonal expansion index for each public chain from normalized within-repertoire ranks of inferred template counts. In a later analysis, generation probabilities were computed with a VDJ recombination model fitted to out-of-frame rearrangements, and the resulting probabilities were checked against IGoR. A later analysis scored TCR-TCR, TCR-HLA and TCR-CMV co-occurrence with hypergeometric tests, applying a repertoire-size bias correction to TCR pairs. To estimate false discovery rates, a later analysis permuted the HLA or CMV assignments 20 times. In a later analysis, co-occurring TCRs were grouped with DBSCAN, and TCRdist sequence similarity was added when clustering was performed within HLA-allele-positive subsets. Co-occurrence clustering excluded repertoires with fewer than 30,000 or more than 120,000 public chains, plus five with anomalous nucleotide sharing. In TCRdb, the immuneACCESS table is reduced to in-frame sequences with V and J assigned. These tables do not hold every clone; where another copy was compared, an unresolved V gene accounts for under half, and the others remain unexplained. V, J and clone size are those of that table, while D and trimming were read from the DNA. This sample lists roughly 190,000 clones; 87% were detected once. The ten largest make up about 1.2% of the sample.

This clone was counted once. There is no known antigen for this receptor. There are no base qualities to consult, and no much larger clone falls within one base. Trimming takes 1 base off V and 3 bases off J; junction bases not matched to a gene: 6. Counted from cysteine to phenylalanine, this CDR3 has 16 amino acids. The sequence is cut down to CDR3 DNA, 48 bases in frame from base 1. CDR1 and CDR2 are read off the germline V gene as SGHTA and FQGNSA. The cohort was made up of about 610 healthy bone marrow donors. At the time of sampling, every cohort member was nominally healthy, though immune exposures that went unrecorded were likely present. The donor was CMV seronegative and was included in the group of 352 seronegative cohort members. Each donor provided a peripheral blood sample, and peripheral blood mononuclear cells were used for TCR beta sequencing. The Qiagen DNeasy Blood Extraction Kit was used to extract genomic DNA from the blood cell samples.

The sequencing input was PBMCs. The receptor was derived from a man aged 30 to 39 in good health and CMV-seronegative. The chain joins TRBV7-2 to TRBJ2-3; TRBD2 fits 8 bases in the junction. The DNA sequence is given as TGTGCCAGCAGCTTAGTTTCGGGGGGGTGGACAGATACGCAGTATTTT. This sequence encodes CASSLVSGGWTDTQYF.